The clone carrying this T cell receptor beta chain was seen just once. In germline, CDR1 is LGHNT, CDR2 FRNRAP. The V segment lost 7 bases and the J segment 4 bases; nucleotides outside the gene matches: 6. The CDR3 is made up of 15 amino acids. Clones were sequenced by immunoSEQ multiplex PCR, and TCRdb holds only the in-frame ones, with some missing. The sample yields about 220,000 clones, around 81% seen once. This record belongs to a study of blood T cell repertoires in COVID-19. This clonotype was obtained from a woman in her 30s who had recovered from COVID-19. Sequences were obtained from peripheral blood. The gene calls are TRBV12-5 and TRBJ2-3, with 12 bases lining up with TRBD2. CDR3 sequence: CASALAGGIADTQYF. Written as DNA, the CDR3 is TGTGCTAGTGCCCTAGCGGGAGGGATAGCAGATACGCAGTATTTT.